These 20 T cell receptor beta chains were all obtained from the same sample, sequenced in a study of a mutant IDH1 vaccine in newly diagnosed glioma. Time point in this sample: week 35, safety follow-up. Mutant IDH1 20-mer peptide, at 300 ug, made up each vaccine dose, with topical imiquimod. Generated by immunoSEQ multiplex PCR, the TCRdb table keeps only in-frame clones and is missing some. The table records tens of thousands of clones, about four fifths of them present only once. These receptors' targets are unknown. Specimen: PBMCs, collected from a glioma patient whose treatment included an IDH1 peptide vaccine. These receptors were obtained from a man aged 30-40 years with glioma.

Only one count was recorded for this clone. V gene TRBV7-9 combines with J gene TRBJ2-3; 12 nucleotides match TRBD2. Germline trimming cut 5 bases from V and 6 bases from J; bases unmatched to any gene: 6. Germline assignment: CDR1 SEHNR and CDR2 FQNEAQ (reference sequence). The CDR3 spans 15 residues. The CDR3 DNA sequence: TGTGCCAGCAGCCCTAGCGGGAGGGCCGAGGATACGCAGTATTTT. Translating gives CASSPSGRAEDTQYF.

The chain couples TRBV19 to TRBJ1-2; unclear D gene. Germline CDR1 is LNHDA and CDR2 is SQIVND (reference sequence). The CDR3 covers 14 residues. V was trimmed by 4 bases and J by 8 bases, leaving 17 bases between them. The CDR3 here is CASSTPGIFWGYTF. DNA for the CDR3: TGTGCCAGTAGTACGCCGGGGATCTTTTGGGGCTACACCTTC. Filled out from reference TRBV19 and TRBJ1-2, the complete variable domain reads DGGITQSPKYLFRKEGQNVTLSCEQNLNHDAMYWYRQDPGQGLRLIYYSQIVNDFQKGDIAEGYSVSREKKESFPLTVTSAQKNPTAFYLCASSTPGIFWGYTFGSGTRLTVV.

V is TRBV10-1 and J is TRBJ1-2; D not resolved. The CDR3 loop spans 13 amino acids. The V and J ends lost 3 bases and 6 bases respectively, with 11 bases between them. Germline values: CDR1 WNHNN, CDR2 SYGVQD (reference sequence). CDR3 region: CASSDSPEDGYTF. The CDR3 DNA reads as TGCGCCAGCAGTGATAGTCCGGAAGATGGCTACACCTTC.

This clone was counted a few times. V and J are TRBV6-1 and TRBJ2-7; no clear D. The CDR3 contains 11 residues. The V end was cut by 7 bases, the J end by 4 bases, with 8 bases between. Germline CDR1 is MNHNS and CDR2 is SASEGT. CDR3 region: CASNQAYEQYF. The CDR3 region has the DNA TGTGCCAGCAATCAGGCATACGAGCAGTACTTC.

The rearrangement links TRBV9 to TRBJ2-2; a possible D gene is TRBD2 (6 bases). The CDR3 consists of 17 residues. Germline-derived CDR1 and CDR2 are SGDLS and YYNGEE. V dropped 4 bases and J dropped 5 bases, with 21 bases sitting between them. This CDR3 reads CASSQRSGGALTGELFF. In DNA form, the CDR3 reads TGTGCCAGCAGCCAAAGGAGTGGAGGGGCGCTGACCGGGGAGCTGTTTTTT.

The rearrangement joins TRBV9 to TRBJ2-7, with D unclear. With 0 bases removed from V and 0 bases from J, the gap between germline ends came to 1 base. CDR1 and CDR2 (germline): SGDLS, YYNGEE. The CDR3 contains 12 residues. This CDR3 is CASSVGSYEQYF. Here the CDR3 DNA reads TGTGCCAGCAGCGTAGGCTCCTACGAGCAGTACTTC. The whole variable domain, filled in from reference TRBV9 and TRBJ2-7, reads DSGVTQTPKHLITATGQRVTLRCSPRSGDLSVYWYQQSLDQGLQFLIQYYNGEERAKGNILERFSAQQFPDLHSELNLSSLELGDSALYFCASSVGSYEQYFGPGTRLTVT.

The sample holds a few counts of this clone. The rearrangement uses TRBV5-5 and TRBJ2-7, with D uncertain. The CDR3 runs 15 residues. Deletions cut 2 bases from V and 2 bases from J, with 14 bases between. Per the germline V gene, CDR1 is SGHKS and CDR2 is YYEKEE (reference sequence). CDR3 nucleotide sequence: TGTGCCAGCAGCTTCGGCACAGATCCCCCCTACGAGCAGTACTTC. This sequence encodes CASSFGTDPPYEQYF. Combining the CDR3 with reference TRBV5-5 and TRBJ2-7 gives the whole variable domain DAGVTQSPTHLIKTRGQQVTLRCSPISGHKSVSWYQQVLGQGPQFIFQYYEKEERGRGNFPDRFSARQFPNYSSELNVNALLLGDSALYLCASSFGTDPPYEQYFGPGTRLTVT.

The chain carries TRBV6-5 and TRBJ2-1; D perhaps matches TRBD2 (6 bases). The V gene's germline CDR1 is MNHEY and CDR2 SVGAGI. Between the trimmed V and J ends, which lost 6 bases and 6 bases, there was a span of 12 bases. There are 13 residues in the CDR3. The CDR3 region is CASSPGLLNEQFF. Here the CDR3 DNA reads TGTGCCAGCAGCCCCGGACTACTCAATGAGCAGTTCTTC.

A note on this clone: Its ends do not fully match the called genes, so a read error is possible. The rearrangement joins TRBV5-5 to TRBJ2-2; D is tentatively TRBD1 or TRBD2 (5 bases each). The CDR3 sequence is 14 residues long. Germline values: CDR1 SGHKS, CDR2 YYEKEE (reference sequence). CDR3 residues: CASSLVWGAGELSF. The CDR3 DNA reads as TGTGCCAGCAGCTTGGTTTGGGGCGCCGGGGAGCTGTCTTTT.

V is TRBV11-1 and J is TRBJ1-5; D is unclear. Germline V lookup: CDR1 SGHAT, CDR2 FQDESV (reference sequence). V was clipped by 3 bases and J by 3 bases, with 6 bases between them. CDR3 length equals 13 residues. The DNA of the CDR3 is TGTGCCAGCAGCTTGGGGTACAATCAGCCCCAGCATTTT. This encodes CASSLGYNQPQHF.

V is TRBV6-4 and J is TRBJ2-1; 11 nucleotides agree with TRBD1. Germline V gives CDR1 MRHNA, CDR2 SNTAGT. The CDR3 is 14 residues long. V lost 2 bases, J lost 6 bases, and 0 bases stayed unmatched. CDR3 bases: TGTGCCAGCAGTGACGGGACAGGGGGCAATGAGCAGTTCTTC. Translating it yields CASSDGTGGNEQFF.

This chain links TRBV7-2 with TRBJ2-2, with 8 bases fitting TRBD1. Germline V gives CDR1 SGHTA, CDR2 FQGNSA. Trimming cost V 4 bases and J 6 bases; bases outside gene matches: 7. This CDR3 comprises 15 residues. The DNA for the CDR3 is TGTGCCAGCAGCTCAAGGGACAGGAGAGCCGGGGAGCTGTTTTTT. Its translation: CASSSRDRRAGELFF. The whole variable domain, remainder taken from reference TRBV7-2 and TRBJ2-2, is GAGVSQSPSNKVTEKGKDVELRCDPISGHTALYWYRQSLGQGLEFLIYFQGNSAPDKSGLPSDRFSAERTGGSVSTLTIQRTQQEDSAVYLCASSSRDRRAGELFFGEGSRLTVL.

V usage is TRBV5-4 and J usage is TRBJ1-1, with D perhaps TRBD1 (6 bases). CDR3 length: 14 residues. V lost 4 bases and J 5 bases, leaving 15 bases between the germline ends. Germline CDR1 is SGHNT and CDR2 is YYREEE (reference sequence). In nucleotides, the CDR3 is TGTGCCAGCAGCCCCGGGCAGGGACATACTGAAGCTTTCTTT. Amino acid sequence: CASSPGQGHTEAFF.

J is TRBJ2-2 and V is TRBV5-1; 13 nucleotides line up with TRBD2. CDR3 length equals 17 residues. The V and J ends lost 4 bases and 7 bases, in that order; junction bases with no gene match: 10. Per the germline V gene, CDR1 is SGHRS and CDR2 is YFSETQ. The CDR3 DNA follows: TGCGCCAGCAGCGGCGGACTAGCGGGAGACGGTGTCGGGGAGCTGTTTTTT. Its protein is CASSGGLAGDGVGELFF.

In this sample, this clone turned up a few times. The V gene is TRBV7-9, the J gene TRBJ1-4; a possible D gene is TRBD1 (5 bases). The CDR3 totals 14 residues. Germline CDR1 and CDR2: SEHNR and FQNEAQ (reference sequence). V was shortened by 5 bases and J by 8 bases, with 15 bases between the two germline ends. The CDR3 protein is CASSLKGAREKLFF. The CDR3 bases are TGTGCCAGCAGCCTCAAAGGGGCGCGCGAAAAACTGTTTTTT.

In this sample, this clone turned up once. The chain uses TRBV7-9 and TRBJ2-1; D is unresolved. This CDR3 region has 13 residues. Germline CDR1 SEHNR, CDR2 FQNEAQ (reference sequence). Trimming took off 7 bases at V and 4 bases at J, with 11 bases between the two ends. CDR3 protein: CASIPPGYNEQFF. CDR3 DNA sequence: TGTGCCAGCATCCCCCCCGGGTACAATGAGCAGTTCTTC.

This clone was seen only once. An end of the junction does not agree with germline; a read error may underlie this. V and J are TRBV7-9 and TRBJ1-1, with D tentatively TRBD1 (5 bases). CDR3 length: 15 amino acids. Germline CDR1 is SEHNR and CDR2 is FQNEAQ (reference sequence). CDR3 bases: TGTGCTAGCAGCCTAGTGGGGGTAAGTGGCACTGAAGCTTTCTTT. Translating it yields CASSLVGVSGTEAFF.

This chain connects TRBV6-5 to TRBJ2-1; D might be TRBD2 (5 bases). The CDR3 has 15 amino acids. CDR1 and CDR2 (germline): MNHEY, SVGAGI. The germline V and J ends were trimmed by 4 bases and 4 bases, with 14 bases remaining between them. DNA of the CDR3: TGTGCCAGCAGTTCTTCCCTAGCCGAGTACAATGAGCAGTTCTTC. Translating it yields CASSSSLAEYNEQFF.

This chain joins TRBV4-1 and TRBJ2-7; TRBD1 aligns across 8 bases. From germline, CDR1 is MGHRA and CDR2 YSYEKL. The CDR3 sequence is 15 residues long. Unmatched junction bases numbered 6, after V lost 1 base and J lost 4 bases. The CDR3 loop is CASSQALTGEYEQYF. The CDR3 DNA reads TGCGCCAGCAGCCAAGCCCTGACAGGGGAATACGAGCAGTACTTC.

CDR3 region: CASSSPALGKNTEAFF. CDR3 sequence (DNA): TGTGCCAGCAGTTCCCCCGCCCTAGGAAAAAACACTGAAGCTTTCTTT. The V gene is TRBV27, the J gene TRBJ1-1, with D unclear. Trimming removed 4 bases at V and 2 bases at J, with 17 bases between. Germline V CDR1 and CDR2: MNHEY, SMNVEV (reference sequence). CDR3 length: 16 amino acids.